Listed below are T cell receptor beta chains from one sample, sequenced in a study of persistence of HIV-infected CD4 T cells. The data were produced by immunoSEQ multiplex PCR, yet TCRdb's version contains in-frame clones alone and is incomplete. The sample lists some 41,000 clones, around 80% occurring once. The antigens for these receptors are not known. The sequencing here drew on CD4+ T cells sorted from PBMCs after roughly 20-hour stimulation, taken from a patient who received antiretroviral therapy. The receptor set was obtained from an adult man with HIV who was CMV-seropositive. The CDR3 runs from the conserved cysteine through the conserved F or W. The D gene is left open where the match is weak. Part of the rows lack a size; the others show once, few, many or a class for expanded clones.

V: TRBV7-8; D: -; J: TRBJ1-4; size: -; CDR3: CASSLGGAPNNEKLFF; DNA: TGTGCCAGCAGCTTAGGGGGGGCGCCCAATAATGAAAAACTGTTTTTT
V: TRBV12-3/TRBV12-4; D: -; J: TRBJ2-2; size: -; CDR3: CASSSTGELFF; DNA: TGTGCCAGCAGTTCCACCGGGGAGCTGTTTTTT
V: TRBV19; D: -; J: TRBJ2-1; size: -; CDR3: CASSIGPGVRQFF; DNA: TGTGCCAGTAGTATAGGGCCGGGGGTAAGACAGTTCTTC
V: TRBV7-9; D: TRBD1; J: TRBJ2-5; size: -; CDR3: CASSLGQNQETQYF; DNA: TGTGCCAGCAGCTTGGGACAGAACCAAGAGACCCAGTACTTC
V: TRBV6-5; D: TRBD1; J: TRBJ1-5; size: -; CDR3: CASTGQGARGQPQHF; DNA: TGTGCCAGCACCGGACAGGGGGCAAGGGGTCAGCCCCAGCATTTT
V: TRBV5-1; D: -; J: TRBJ1-4; size: -; CDR3: CASSLGGTATNEKLFF; DNA: TGCGCCAGCAGCTTGGGTGGGACCGCAACTAATGAAAAACTGTTTTTT
V: TRBV7-9; D: TRBD1; J: TRBJ2-7; size: -; CDR3: CASSLAGTGLPYEQYF; DNA: TGTGCCAGCAGCTTAGCCGGGACAGGCCTGCCCTACGAGCAGTACTTC
V: TRBV10-1; D: -; J: TRBJ1-1; size: few; CDR3: CASSDLANTEAFF; DNA: TGCGCCAGCAGTGATTTGGCGAACACTGAAGCTTTCTTT
V: TRBV15; D: -; J: TRBJ1-5; size: -; CDR3: CATSRETGLNQPQHF; DNA: TGTGCCACCAGCAGGGAGACAGGCCTCAATCAGCCCCAGCATTTT
V: TRBV7-2; D: TRBD2; J: TRBJ2-1; size: -; CDR3: CASSTGGSRRNEQFF; DNA: TGTGCCAGCAGTACCGGGGGGTCTCGGCGGAATGAGCAGTTCTTC
V: TRBV15; D: -; J: TRBJ1-5; size: few; CDR3: CATSRDIGPEQPQHF; DNA: TGTGCCACCAGCAGAGATATCGGGCCAGAGCAGCCCCAGCATTTT
V: TRBV18; D: -; J: TRBJ2-2; size: -; CDR3: CASSPRRDPGELFF; DNA: TGTGCCAGCTCACCACGTAGGGACCCCGGGGAGCTGTTTTTT
V: TRBV13; D: -; J: TRBJ1-1; size: few; CDR3: CASSLDQGTNTEAFF; DNA: TGTGCCAGCAGCTTAGATCAGGGGACGAACACTGAAGCTTTCTTT
V: TRBV27; D: -; J: TRBJ1-1; size: once; CDR3: CASSLTRQTEAFF; DNA: TGTGCCAGCAGTTTAACCAGACAAACTGAAGCTTTCTTT
V: TRBV6-1; D: -; J: TRBJ1-5; size: -; CDR3: CASSELGLGNQPQHF; DNA: TGTGCCAGCAGTGAGTTAGGGCTGGGGAATCAGCCCCAGCATTTT
V: TRBV5-1; D: TRBD2; J: TRBJ2-1; size: -; CDR3: CASSPDAIASGGANEQFF; DNA: TGCGCCAGCAGCCCGGATGCTATCGCTAGCGGGGGGGCCAATGAGCAGTTCTTC
V: TRBV6-1; D: -; J: TRBJ1-3; size: medium-sized; CDR3: CASSEHDSSPGNTIYF; DNA: TGTGCCAGCAGTGAGCATGACAGTTCGCCTGGAAACACCATATATTTT
V: TRBV14; D: TRBD1; J: TRBJ2-7; size: -; CDR3: CASSQVRTGVHEQYF; DNA: TGTGCCAGCAGCCAAGTGAGGACAGGGGTCCACGAGCAGTACTTC
V: TRBV5-1; D: -; J: TRBJ2-1; size: few; CDR3: CASSLAENSYNEQFF; DNA: TGCGCCAGCAGCTTAGCGGAAAACTCCTACAATGAGCAGTTCTTC
V: TRBV27; D: -; J: TRBJ1-2; size: -; CDR3: CASGRGAYGYTF; DNA: TGTGCCAGCGGTAGGGGGGCATATGGCTACACCTTC
V: TRBV2; D: TRBD2; J: TRBJ2-1; size: -; CDR3: CASSRLAGVYNEQFF; DNA: TGTGCCAGCAGTAGACTAGCGGGGGTTTACAATGAGCAGTTCTTC
V: TRBV20-1; D: -; J: TRBJ1-5; size: -; CDR3: CSASGILGRSGNQPQHF; DNA: TGCAGTGCTAGTGGCATATTAGGTCGTTCGGGCAATCAGCCCCAGCATTTT
V: TRBV30; D: -; J: TRBJ2-7; size: -; CDR3: CAWSKSGGGEQYF; DNA: TGTGCCTGGAGTAAGTCAGGGGGAGGCGAGCAGTACTTC
V: TRBV4-1; D: -; J: TRBJ1-5; size: once; CDR3: CASSQADLRSQPQHF; DNA: TGCGCCAGCAGCCAAGCCGACCTACGGTCTCAGCCCCAGCATTTT
V: TRBV28; D: -; J: TRBJ1-1; size: -; CDR3: CASSPPAQGRTEAFF; DNA: TGTGCCAGCAGTCCCCCTGCTCAGGGACGGACTGAAGCTTTCTTT
V: TRBV4-1; D: -; J: TRBJ2-2; size: few; CDR3: CASSARAVAGELFF; DNA: TGCGCCAGCAGCGCCCGGGCCGTGGCCGGGGAGCTGTTTTTT
V: TRBV9; D: TRBD1; J: TRBJ2-2; size: -; CDR3: CASSKRQGAGGELFF; DNA: TGTGCCAGCAGTAAGAGACAGGGGGCGGGTGGGGAGCTGTTTTTT
V: TRBV28; D: -; J: TRBJ1-5; size: -; CDR3: CASSLGLPRGNQPQHF; DNA: TGTGCCAGCAGTCTCGGGCTCCCGAGGGGCAATCAGCCCCAGCATTTT
V: TRBV4-1; D: -; J: TRBJ2-3; size: -; CDR3: CASSQVIRTRAGSADTQYF; DNA: TGCGCCAGCAGCCAAGTGATTCGCACCCGGGCCGGAAGCGCAGATACGCAGTATTTT
V: TRBV12-3/TRBV12-4; D: -; J: TRBJ2-2; size: medium-sized; CDR3: CASSLSSTGELFF; DNA: TGTGCCAGCAGTTTAAGTAGCACCGGGGAGCTGTTTTTT
V: TRBV18; D: -; J: TRBJ1-3; size: -; CDR3: CASSLGNTIYF; DNA: TGTGCCAGCTCCCTTGGAAACACCATATATTTT
V: TRBV6-4; D: TRBD2; J: TRBJ2-1; size: -; CDR3: CASSEVAGGQSYNEQFF; DNA: TGTGCCAGCAGTGAAGTAGCGGGGGGGCAGTCCTACAATGAGCAGTTCTTC
V: TRBV10-2; D: TRBD1; J: TRBJ2-7; size: few; CDR3: CASSEGLSGTGTYEQYF; DNA: TGCGCCAGCAGTGAGGGACTTTCCGGGACAGGGACCTACGAGCAGTACTTC
V: TRBV14; D: -; J: TRBJ1-4; size: -; CDR3: CASSPGGNEKLFF; DNA: TGTGCCAGCAGCCCCGGGGGTAATGAAAAACTGTTTTTT
V: TRBV7-6; D: -; J: TRBJ1-6; size: few; CDR3: CASSLLLTGGSPLHF; DNA: TGTGCCAGCAGCTTACTTCTTACAGGCGGTTCACCCCTCCACTTT
V: TRBV7-3; D: -; J: TRBJ1-2; size: medium-sized; CDR3: CASGAGPFGGYTF; DNA: TGTGCCAGCGGGGCGGGTCCCTTTGGAGGCTACACCTTC
V: TRBV7-2; D: TRBD2; J: TRBJ2-1; size: -; CDR3: CASSKAGGQFEQFF; DNA: TGTGCCAGCAGCAAAGCGGGGGGTCAGTTTGAGCAGTTCTTC
V: TRBV10-1; D: -; J: TRBJ2-3; size: once; CDR3: CASSPAFPADTQYF; DNA: TGCGCCAGCAGCCCGGCCTTCCCCGCAGATACGCAGTATTTT
V: TRBV18; D: -; J: TRBJ2-2; size: once; CDR3: CASSPPAGDTGELFF; DNA: TGTGCCAGCTCACCACCAGCAGGAGACACCGGGGAGCTGTTTTTT
V: TRBV2; D: TRBD1; J: TRBJ1-1; size: few; CDR3: CASRPRQGANTEAFF; DNA: TGTGCCAGCAGACCTAGACAGGGGGCGAACACTGAAGCTTTCTTT
V: TRBV19; D: -; J: TRBJ1-1; size: -; CDR3: CASSIVSGVNTEAFF; DNA: TGTGCCAGTAGTATCGTTTCGGGTGTGAACACTGAAGCTTTCTTT
V: TRBV7-9; D: -; J: TRBJ1-1; size: few; CDR3: CASSFSGTAGAFF; DNA: TGTGCCAGCAGCTTCTCTGGAACAGCCGGAGCTTTCTTT
V: TRBV29-1; D: -; J: TRBJ1-3; size: -; CDR3: CSVLYSRNTIYF; DNA: TGCAGCGTCCTATATTCTAGAAACACCATATATTTT
V: TRBV5-6; D: -; J: TRBJ2-6; size: -; CDR3: CASSLAGSGANVLTF; DNA: TGTGCCAGCAGCTTGGCGGGTTCTGGGGCCAACGTCCTGACTTTC
V: TRBV10-3; D: TRBD2; J: TRBJ2-1; size: -; CDR3: CAISESMAGGSYNEQFF; DNA: TGTGCCATCAGTGAGTCGATGGCGGGGGGTTCCTACAATGAGCAGTTCTTC
V: TRBV2; D: -; J: TRBJ2-1; size: -; CDR3: CASTENYNEQFF; DNA: TGTGCCAGCACCGAAAACTACAATGAGCAGTTCTTC